Sequencing of this T cell receptor beta chain was carried out in a study of T cells in women clearing cervical HPV infection. General study points: Controls had more TRBV6-7 (approximately 0.15%) than cases (around 0.11%). CIN3+ cases had significantly higher TCR repertoire richness than controls, but evenness did not differ.

Regarding this clone: What it binds is not known. The sequenced fragment ends 3 residues before the CDR3 boundary, so the rest is inferred from the germline J gene.

The table came from immunoSEQ multiplex PCR; TCRdb's copy has only in-frame clones and leaves some out. The ten top clones account for around 3%, within a sample of about 31,000 clones. CDR1 and CDR2 (germline): DFQATT, SNEGSKA (reference sequence). This CDR3 has 14 residues. V lost 5 bases to trimming and J lost 3 bases; unmatched junction nucleotides: 10. The specimen was blood buffy coat. This TCR was recovered from a woman aged 18 to 75 with a cervical HPV16 infection that either progressed to CIN3+ or cleared (not recorded which). The chain has TRBV20-1 and TRBJ2-7, with TRBD2 matching 7 bases. The sequenced CDR3 bases are TGCAGTGCTTTTGGGGCTAGCGGTGACTACGAG. Its translation: CSAFGASGDYE. The complete CDR3 sequence is CSAFGASGDYEQYF.